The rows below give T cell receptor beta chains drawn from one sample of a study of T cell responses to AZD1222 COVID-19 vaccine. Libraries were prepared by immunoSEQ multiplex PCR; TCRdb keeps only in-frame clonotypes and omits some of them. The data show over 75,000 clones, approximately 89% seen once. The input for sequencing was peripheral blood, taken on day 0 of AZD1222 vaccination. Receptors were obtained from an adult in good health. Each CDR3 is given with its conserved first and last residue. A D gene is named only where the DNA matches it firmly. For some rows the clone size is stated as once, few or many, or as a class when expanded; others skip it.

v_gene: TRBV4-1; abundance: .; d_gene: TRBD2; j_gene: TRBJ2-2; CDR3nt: TGCGCCAGCAGCCAAGAAAGCGGGGCGAACACCGGGGAGCTGTTTTTT; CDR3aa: CASSQESGANTGELFF
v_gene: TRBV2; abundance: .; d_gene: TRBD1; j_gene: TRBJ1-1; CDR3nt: TGTGCCAGCAGTGTCAGGGGGACGAACACTGAAGCTTTCTTT; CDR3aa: CASSVRGTNTEAFF
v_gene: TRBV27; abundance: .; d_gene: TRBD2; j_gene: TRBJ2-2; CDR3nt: TGTGCCAGCAGTCCCGCCGGACTAGCGGGAGTTTTCACCGGGGAGCTGTTTTTT; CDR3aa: CASSPAGLAGVFTGELFF
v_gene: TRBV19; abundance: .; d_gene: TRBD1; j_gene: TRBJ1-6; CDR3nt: TGTGCCAGTAGTCCCCGGACAGGGAGCTCCTATAATTCACCCCTCCACTTT; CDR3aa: CASSPRTGSSYNSPLHF
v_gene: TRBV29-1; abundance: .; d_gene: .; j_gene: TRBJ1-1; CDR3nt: TGCAGCGTTGAAGGGAACACTGAAGCTTTCTTT; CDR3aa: CSVEGNTEAFF
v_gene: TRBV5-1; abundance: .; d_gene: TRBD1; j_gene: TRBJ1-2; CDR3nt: TGCGCCAGCAGCAAAGGTTCAGACAGGGGATATGGCTACACCTTC; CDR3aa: CASSKGSDRGYGYTF
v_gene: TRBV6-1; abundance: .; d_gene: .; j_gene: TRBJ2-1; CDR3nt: TGTGCCAGCAGTGAATCGAGCGGCCAGCAGTTCTTC; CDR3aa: CASSESSGQQFF
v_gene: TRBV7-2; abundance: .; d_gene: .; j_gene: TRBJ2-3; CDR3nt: TGTGCCAGCAGCCTAGGGGCTGGGGAGACGCAGTATTTT; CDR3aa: CASSLGAGETQYF
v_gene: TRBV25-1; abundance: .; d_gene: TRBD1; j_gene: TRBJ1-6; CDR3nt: TGTGCCAGCAGTCAGCAGGGACAGGGTAATTCACCCCTCCACTTT; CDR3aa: CASSQQGQGNSPLHF
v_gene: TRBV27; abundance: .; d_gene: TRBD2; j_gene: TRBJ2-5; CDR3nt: TGTGCCAGCAGGAGGCTAGCGGAAGAGACCCAGTACTTC; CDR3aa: CASRRLAEETQYF
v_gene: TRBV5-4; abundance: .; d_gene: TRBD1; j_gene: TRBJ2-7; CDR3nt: TGTGCCAGCAGCCCTCCGGGACAGGCGGGGTTTTACGAGCAGTACTTC; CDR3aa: CASSPPGQAGFYEQYF
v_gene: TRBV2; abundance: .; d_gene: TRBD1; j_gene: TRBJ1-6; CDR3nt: TGTGCCAGCAGTTCTCTCGGACAGGGCCAGCATTCACCCCTCCACTTT; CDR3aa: CASSSLGQGQHSPLHF
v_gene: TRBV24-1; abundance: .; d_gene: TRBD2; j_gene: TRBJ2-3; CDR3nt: TGTGCCACCAGTGCGGGGGGGAGGAACACGCAGTATTTT; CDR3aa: CATSAGGRNTQYF
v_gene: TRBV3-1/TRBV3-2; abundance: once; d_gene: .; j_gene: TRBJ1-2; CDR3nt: TGTGCCAGCAGCCAAGAACAGAGTAATGGCTACACCTTC; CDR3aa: CASSQEQSNGYTF
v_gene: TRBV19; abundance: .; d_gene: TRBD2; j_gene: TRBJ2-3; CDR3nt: TGTGCCAGTAGCTCCACTACTAGCGGGTGGAGCACAGATACGCAGTATTTT; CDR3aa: CASSSTTSGWSTDTQYF
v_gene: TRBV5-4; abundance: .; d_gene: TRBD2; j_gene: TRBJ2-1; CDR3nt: TGTGCCAGCAGCCCCGGACTAGCGGGAAAGACTGAGCAGTTCTTC; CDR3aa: CASSPGLAGKTEQFF
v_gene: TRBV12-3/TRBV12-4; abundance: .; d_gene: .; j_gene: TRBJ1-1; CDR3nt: TGTGCCAGCAGTAACACAGGGAACACTGAAGCTTTCTTT; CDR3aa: CASSNTGNTEAFF
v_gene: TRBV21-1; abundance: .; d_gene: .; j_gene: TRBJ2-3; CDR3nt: TGTGCCAGCAGCGACATCCCCGGACTAGCGGTACACACAGATACGCAGTATTTT; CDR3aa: CASSDIPGLAVHTDTQYF
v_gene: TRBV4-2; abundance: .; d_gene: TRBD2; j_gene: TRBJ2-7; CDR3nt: TGTGCCAGCAGCAGACGACTAGCGGGGGGGCTCAACGAGCAGTACTTC; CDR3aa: CASSRRLAGGLNEQYF
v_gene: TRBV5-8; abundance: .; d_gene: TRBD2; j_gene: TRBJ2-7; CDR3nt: TGTGCCAGCAGCCAGGGACTAGCGGGAGGCCTGGAGTACGAGCAGTACTTC; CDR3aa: CASSQGLAGGLEYEQYF
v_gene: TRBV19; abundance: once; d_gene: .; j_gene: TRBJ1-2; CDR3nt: TGTGCCAGTAGAGGAGGGGAAGGTAACTATGGCTACACCTTC; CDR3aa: CASRGGEGNYGYTF
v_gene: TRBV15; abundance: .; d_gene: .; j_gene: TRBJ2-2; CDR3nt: TGTGCCACCAGCAGAGACGGGGGACCGGCCGGGGAGCTGTTTTTT; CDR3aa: CATSRDGGPAGELFF
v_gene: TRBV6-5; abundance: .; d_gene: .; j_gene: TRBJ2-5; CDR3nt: TGTGCCAGCAGTTACTCGAGACGGGAGACCCAGTACTTC; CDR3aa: CASSYSRRETQYF
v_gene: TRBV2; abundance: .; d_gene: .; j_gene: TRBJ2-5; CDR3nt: TGTGCCAGCAGCCCCGGGCAAGGAGAGACCCAGTACTTC; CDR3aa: CASSPGQGETQYF
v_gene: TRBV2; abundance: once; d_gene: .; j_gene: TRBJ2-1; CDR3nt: TGTGCCAGCAGTGAGGCGGGAACCTGGGCGGAGCAGTTCTTC; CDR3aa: CASSEAGTWAEQFF
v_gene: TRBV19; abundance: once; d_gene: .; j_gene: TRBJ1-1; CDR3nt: TGTGCCAGCGCTAAACAGGGCTTAGGGACTGAAGCTTTCTTT; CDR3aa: CASAKQGLGTEAFF
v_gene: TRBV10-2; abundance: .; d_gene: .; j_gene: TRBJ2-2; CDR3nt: TGCGCCAGCAGTTCCGACAGGAACACCGGGGAGCTGTTTTTT; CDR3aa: CASSSDRNTGELFF
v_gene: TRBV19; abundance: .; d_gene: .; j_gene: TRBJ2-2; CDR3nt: TGTGCCAGTAGTAAGGGTCGGAGCAACACCGGGGAGCTGTTTTTT; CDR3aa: CASSKGRSNTGELFF
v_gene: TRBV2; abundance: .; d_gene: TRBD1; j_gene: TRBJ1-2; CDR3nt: TGTGCCAGCAAACGGGACAGGGGGACTGGCTACACCTTC; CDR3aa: CASKRDRGTGYTF
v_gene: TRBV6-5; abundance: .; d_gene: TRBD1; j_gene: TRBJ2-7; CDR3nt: TGTGCCAGCAGCCGCAGGGGGTCGACCTCCTACGAGCAGTACTTC; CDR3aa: CASSRRGSTSYEQYF
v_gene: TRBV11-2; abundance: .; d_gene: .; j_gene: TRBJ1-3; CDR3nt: TGTGCCAGCAGACAGGCTGGAAACACCATATATTTT; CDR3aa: CASRQAGNTIYF
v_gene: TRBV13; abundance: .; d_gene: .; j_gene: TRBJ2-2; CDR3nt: TGTGCCAGCAGCTTCGGGGTCCCCGCCGGGGAGCTGTTTTTT; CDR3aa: CASSFGVPAGELFF
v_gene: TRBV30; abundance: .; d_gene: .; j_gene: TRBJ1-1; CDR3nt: TGTGCCTGGAGTGTATATTCGGTAGAAGGTCTTACCTTT; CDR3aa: CAWSVYSVEGLTF
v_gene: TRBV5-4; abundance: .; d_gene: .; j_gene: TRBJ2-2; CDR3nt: TGTGCCAGCAGCTTGGGGACCAGAAACACCGGGGAGCTGTTTTTT; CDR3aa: CASSLGTRNTGELFF
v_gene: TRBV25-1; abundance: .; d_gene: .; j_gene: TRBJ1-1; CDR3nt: TGTGCCAGCAGTGAATCGGGACGGGGGGCTACGAACACTGAAGCTTTCTTT; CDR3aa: CASSESGRGATNTEAFF
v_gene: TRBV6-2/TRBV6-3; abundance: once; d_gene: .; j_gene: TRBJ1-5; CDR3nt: TGTGCCAGCAGCCTCCACGTTCGCAGGTCACATCAGCCCCAGCATTTT; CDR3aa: CASSLHVRRSHQPQHF
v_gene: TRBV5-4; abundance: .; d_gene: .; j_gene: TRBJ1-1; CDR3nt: TGTGCCAGCAGCCCCGGGACCTCAGGCACTGAAGCTTTCTTT; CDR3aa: CASSPGTSGTEAFF
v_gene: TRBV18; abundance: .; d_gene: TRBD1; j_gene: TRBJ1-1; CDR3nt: TGTGCCAGCTCACAGGACAGGGGGGAAGCTTTCTTT; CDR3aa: CASSQDRGEAFF
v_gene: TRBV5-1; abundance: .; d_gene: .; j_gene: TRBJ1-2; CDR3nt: TGCGCCAGCAGCTTGGAGTGGGCAGGGTCGGGAGGCTACACCTTC; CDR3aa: CASSLEWAGSGGYTF
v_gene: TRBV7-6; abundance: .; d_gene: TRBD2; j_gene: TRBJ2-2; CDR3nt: TGTGCCAGCAGCCCTCTAGCGGGAGTTAACACCGGGGAGCTGTTTTTT; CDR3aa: CASSPLAGVNTGELFF
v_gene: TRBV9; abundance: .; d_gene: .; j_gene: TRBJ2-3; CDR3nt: TGTGCCAGCAGCGTAGGACTCCGGGGGTCCCTCACAGATACGCAGTATTTT; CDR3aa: CASSVGLRGSLTDTQYF
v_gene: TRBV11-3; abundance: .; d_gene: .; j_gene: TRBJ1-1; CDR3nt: TGTGCCAGCAGCTTTACAGGGAACACTGAAGCTTTCTTT; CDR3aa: CASSFTGNTEAFF
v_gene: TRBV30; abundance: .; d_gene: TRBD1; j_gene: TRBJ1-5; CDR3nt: TGTGCCTGGAGTGAGGGACAGGGCACTCAGCCCCAGCATTTT; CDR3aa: CAWSEGQGTQPQHF
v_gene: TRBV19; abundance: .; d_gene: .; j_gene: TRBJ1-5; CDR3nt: TGTGCCAGTAGTATAGTCGGAGAAGGCCATCAGCCCCAGCATTTT; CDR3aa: CASSIVGEGHQPQHF
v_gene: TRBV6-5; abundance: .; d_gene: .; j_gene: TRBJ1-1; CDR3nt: TGTGCCAGCAGTTACGGGGACGGGGGGCCCACTGAAGCTTTCTTT; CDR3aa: CASSYGDGGPTEAFF
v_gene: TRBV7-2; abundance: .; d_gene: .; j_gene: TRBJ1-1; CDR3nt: TGTGCCAGCAGCTCTCAGGGAGGTGCCACTGAAGCTTTCTTT; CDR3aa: CASSSQGGATEAFF
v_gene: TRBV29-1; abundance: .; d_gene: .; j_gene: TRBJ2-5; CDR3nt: TGCAGCGTTGTAGGGGGGACGGGACGGGAGACCCAGTACTTC; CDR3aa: CSVVGGTGRETQYF
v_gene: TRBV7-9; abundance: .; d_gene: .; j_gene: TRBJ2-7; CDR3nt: TGTGCCAGCACGCACAGTACGAGTTACGAGCAGTACTTC; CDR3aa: CASTHSTSYEQYF
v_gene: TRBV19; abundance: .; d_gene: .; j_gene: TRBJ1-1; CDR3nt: TGTGCCAGTAGGCGAAACTCAGGGCTGGGCGGTACTGAAGCTTTCTTT; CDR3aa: CASRRNSGLGGTEAFF
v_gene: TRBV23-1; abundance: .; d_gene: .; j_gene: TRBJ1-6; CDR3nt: TGCGCCAGCAGTTGCAAGCGGACAGCGAGGAATTCACCCCTCCACTTT; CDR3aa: CASSCKRTARNSPLHF
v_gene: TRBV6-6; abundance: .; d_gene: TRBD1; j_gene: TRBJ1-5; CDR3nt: TGTGCCAGCAGCCTTACAGGGGGCGGTCAGCCCCAGCATTTT; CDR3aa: CASSLTGGGQPQHF
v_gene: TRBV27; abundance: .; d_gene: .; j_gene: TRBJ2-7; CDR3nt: TGTGCCAGCAGTTTACGTGGGCCCTCCTACGAGCAGTACTTC; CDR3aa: CASSLRGPSYEQYF
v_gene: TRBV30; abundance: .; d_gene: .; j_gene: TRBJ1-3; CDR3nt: TGTGCCTGGAGTAGGGGCGGTGGAAACACCATATATTTT; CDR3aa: CAWSRGGGNTIYF
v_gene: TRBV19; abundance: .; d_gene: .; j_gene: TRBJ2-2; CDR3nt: TGTGCCAGTAGTATAGGCTCCAGTCCCGGGGAGCTGTTTTTT; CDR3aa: CASSIGSSPGELFF
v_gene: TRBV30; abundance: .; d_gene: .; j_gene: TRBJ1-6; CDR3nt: TGTGCCTGGAGTGGCAATAAATCACCCCTCCACTTT; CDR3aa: CAWSGNKSPLHF